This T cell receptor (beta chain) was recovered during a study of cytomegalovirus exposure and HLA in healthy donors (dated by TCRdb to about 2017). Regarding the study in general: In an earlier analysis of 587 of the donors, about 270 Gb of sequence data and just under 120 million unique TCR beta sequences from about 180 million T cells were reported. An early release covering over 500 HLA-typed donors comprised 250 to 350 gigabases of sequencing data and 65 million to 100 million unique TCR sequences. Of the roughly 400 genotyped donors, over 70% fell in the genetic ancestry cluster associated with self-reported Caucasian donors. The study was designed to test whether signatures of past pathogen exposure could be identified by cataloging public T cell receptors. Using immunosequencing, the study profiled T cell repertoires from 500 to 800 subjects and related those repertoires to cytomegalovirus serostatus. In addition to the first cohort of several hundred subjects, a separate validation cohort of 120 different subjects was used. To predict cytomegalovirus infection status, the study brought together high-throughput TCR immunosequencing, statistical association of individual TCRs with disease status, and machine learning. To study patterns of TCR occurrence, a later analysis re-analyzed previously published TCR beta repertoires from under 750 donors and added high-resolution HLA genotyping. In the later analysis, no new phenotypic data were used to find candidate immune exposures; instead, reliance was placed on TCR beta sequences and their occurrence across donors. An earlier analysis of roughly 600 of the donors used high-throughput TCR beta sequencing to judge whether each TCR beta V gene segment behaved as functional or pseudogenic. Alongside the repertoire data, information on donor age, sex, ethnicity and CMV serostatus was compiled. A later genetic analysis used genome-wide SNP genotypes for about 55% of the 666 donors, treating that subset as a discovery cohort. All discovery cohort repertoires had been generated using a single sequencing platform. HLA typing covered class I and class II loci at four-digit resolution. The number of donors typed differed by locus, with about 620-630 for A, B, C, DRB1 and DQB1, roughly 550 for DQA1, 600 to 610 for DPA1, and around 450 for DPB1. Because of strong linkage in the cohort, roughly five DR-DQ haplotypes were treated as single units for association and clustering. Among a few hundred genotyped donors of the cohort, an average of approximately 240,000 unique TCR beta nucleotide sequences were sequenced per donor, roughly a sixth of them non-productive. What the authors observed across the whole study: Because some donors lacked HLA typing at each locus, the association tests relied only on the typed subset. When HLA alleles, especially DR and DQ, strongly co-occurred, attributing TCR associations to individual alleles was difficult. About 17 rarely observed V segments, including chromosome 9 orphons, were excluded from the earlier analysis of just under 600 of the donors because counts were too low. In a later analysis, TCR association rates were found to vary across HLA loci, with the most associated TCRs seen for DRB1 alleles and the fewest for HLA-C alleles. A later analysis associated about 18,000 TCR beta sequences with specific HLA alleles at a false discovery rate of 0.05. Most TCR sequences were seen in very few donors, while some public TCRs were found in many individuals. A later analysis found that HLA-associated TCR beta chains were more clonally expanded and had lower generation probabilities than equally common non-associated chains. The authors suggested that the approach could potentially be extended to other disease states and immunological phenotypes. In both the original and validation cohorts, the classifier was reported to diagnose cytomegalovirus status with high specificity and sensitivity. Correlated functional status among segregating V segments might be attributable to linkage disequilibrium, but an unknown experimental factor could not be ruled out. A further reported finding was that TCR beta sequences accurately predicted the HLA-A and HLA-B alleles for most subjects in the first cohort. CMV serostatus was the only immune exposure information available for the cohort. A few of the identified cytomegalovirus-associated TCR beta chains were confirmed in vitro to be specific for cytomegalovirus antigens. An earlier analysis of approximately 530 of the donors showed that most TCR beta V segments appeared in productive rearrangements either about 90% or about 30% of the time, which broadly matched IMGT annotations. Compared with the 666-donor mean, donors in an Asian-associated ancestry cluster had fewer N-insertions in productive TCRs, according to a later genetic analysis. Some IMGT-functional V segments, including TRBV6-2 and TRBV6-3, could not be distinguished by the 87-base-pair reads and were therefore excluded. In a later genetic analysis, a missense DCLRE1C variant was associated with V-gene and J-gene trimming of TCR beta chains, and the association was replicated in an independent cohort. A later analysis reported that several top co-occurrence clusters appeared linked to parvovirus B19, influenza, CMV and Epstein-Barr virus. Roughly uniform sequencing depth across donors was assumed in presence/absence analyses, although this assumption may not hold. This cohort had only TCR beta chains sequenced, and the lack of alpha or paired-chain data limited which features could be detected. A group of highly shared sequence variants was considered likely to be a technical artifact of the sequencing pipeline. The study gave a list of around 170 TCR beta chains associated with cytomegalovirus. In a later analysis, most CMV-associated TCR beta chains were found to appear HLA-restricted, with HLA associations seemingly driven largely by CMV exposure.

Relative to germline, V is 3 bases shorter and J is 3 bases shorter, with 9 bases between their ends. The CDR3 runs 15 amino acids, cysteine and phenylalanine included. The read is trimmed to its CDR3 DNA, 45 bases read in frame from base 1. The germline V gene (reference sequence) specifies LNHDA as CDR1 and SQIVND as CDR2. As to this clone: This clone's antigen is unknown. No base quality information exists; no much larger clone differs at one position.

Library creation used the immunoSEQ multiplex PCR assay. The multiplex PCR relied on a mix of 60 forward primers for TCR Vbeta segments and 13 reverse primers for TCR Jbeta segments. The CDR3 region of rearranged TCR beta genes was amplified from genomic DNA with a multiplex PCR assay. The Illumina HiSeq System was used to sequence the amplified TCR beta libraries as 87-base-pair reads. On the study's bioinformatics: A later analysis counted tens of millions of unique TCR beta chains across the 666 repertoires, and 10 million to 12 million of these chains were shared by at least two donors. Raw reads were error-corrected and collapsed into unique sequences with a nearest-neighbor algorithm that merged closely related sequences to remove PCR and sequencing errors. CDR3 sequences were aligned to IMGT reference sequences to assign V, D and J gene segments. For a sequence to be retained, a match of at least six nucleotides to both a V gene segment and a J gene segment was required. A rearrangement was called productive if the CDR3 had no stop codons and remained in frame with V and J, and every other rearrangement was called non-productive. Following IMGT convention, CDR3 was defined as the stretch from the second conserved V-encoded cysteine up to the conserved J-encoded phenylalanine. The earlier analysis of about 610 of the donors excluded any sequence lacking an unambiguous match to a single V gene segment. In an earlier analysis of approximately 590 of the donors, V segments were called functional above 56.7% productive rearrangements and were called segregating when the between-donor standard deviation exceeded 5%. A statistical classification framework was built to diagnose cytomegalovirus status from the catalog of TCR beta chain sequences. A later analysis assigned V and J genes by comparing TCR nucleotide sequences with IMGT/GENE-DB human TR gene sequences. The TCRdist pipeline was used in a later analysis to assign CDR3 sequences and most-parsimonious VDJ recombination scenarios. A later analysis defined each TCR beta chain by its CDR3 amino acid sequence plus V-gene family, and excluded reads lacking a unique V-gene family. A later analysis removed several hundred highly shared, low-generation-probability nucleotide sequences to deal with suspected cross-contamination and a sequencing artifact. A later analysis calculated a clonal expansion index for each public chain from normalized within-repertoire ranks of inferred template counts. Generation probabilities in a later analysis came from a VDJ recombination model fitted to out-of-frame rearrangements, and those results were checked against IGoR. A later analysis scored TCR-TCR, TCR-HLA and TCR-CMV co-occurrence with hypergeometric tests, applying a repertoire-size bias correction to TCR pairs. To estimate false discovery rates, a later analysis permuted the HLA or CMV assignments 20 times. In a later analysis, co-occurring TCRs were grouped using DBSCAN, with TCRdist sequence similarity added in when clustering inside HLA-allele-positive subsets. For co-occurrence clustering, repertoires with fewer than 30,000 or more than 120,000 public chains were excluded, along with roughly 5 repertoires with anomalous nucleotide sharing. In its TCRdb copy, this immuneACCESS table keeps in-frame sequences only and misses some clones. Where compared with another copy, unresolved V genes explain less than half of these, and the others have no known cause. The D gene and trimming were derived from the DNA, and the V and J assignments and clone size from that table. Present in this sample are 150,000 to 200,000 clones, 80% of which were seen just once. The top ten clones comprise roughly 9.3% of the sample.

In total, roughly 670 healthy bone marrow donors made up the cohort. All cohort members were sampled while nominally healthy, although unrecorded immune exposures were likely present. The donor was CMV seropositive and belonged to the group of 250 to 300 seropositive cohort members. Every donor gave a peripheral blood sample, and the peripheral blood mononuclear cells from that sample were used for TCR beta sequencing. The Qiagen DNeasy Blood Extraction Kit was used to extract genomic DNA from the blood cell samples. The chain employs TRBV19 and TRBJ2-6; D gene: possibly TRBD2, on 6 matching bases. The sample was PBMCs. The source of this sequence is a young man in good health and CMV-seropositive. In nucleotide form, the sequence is TGTGCCAGTAGTATCTGGGGGGATGGGGCCAACGTCCTGACTTTC. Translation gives CASSIWGDGANVLTF.